The rows below give T cell receptor beta chains drawn from one sample of a study of cytomegalovirus exposure and HLA in healthy donors. Generated by immunoSEQ multiplex PCR, the TCRdb table keeps only in-frame clones and is missing some. The sample carries around 180,000 clones, around four fifths recorded once. Sequenced sample: PBMCs. Receptor source: a man aged 18-30 years in good health and CMV-seropositive. Both conserved end residues are part of each CDR3. The order of the fields is V gene, clone size, D gene, J gene, CDR3 DNA, CDR3 protein. D genes are given only for firm matches. Where a row states a size, it is once, few, many or the class of an expanded clone; other rows omit it.

>TRBV28|-|TRBD1|TRBJ2-7
TGTGCCAGCAGTAAATCTACCGGGACAGGGGGCCACGAGCAGTACTTC
CASSKSTGTGGHEQYF
>TRBV6-5|-|-|TRBJ2-2
TGTGCCAGCAGTTACGGGCAGGGGGAGCTGTTTTTT
CASSYGQGELFF
>TRBV6-5|-|-|TRBJ2-6
TGTGCCAGCAGGGATCGGGGTGTTGGGGCCAACGTCCTGACTTTC
CASRDRGVGANVLTF
>TRBV7-3|-|-|TRBJ2-3
TGTGCCAGCAGCTTGCCGGAGGGAGGCGCAGATACGCAGTATTTT
CASSLPEGGADTQYF
>TRBV15|-|TRBD2|TRBJ2-1
TGTGCCACCAGCAGTAAGCGGGAGGGCCCTCATGAGCAGTTCTTC
CATSSKREGPHEQFF
>TRBV6-5|once|TRBD2|TRBJ2-5
TGTGCCAGCAGTTCAGGGACTAGCGGGAGGGGGGGGACCCAGTACTTC
CASSSGTSGRGGTQYF
>TRBV5-1|-|TRBD2|TRBJ2-7
TGCGCCAGCAGCTTAACCCTACCAAGGACTAGCGGCCAAGAGAGCTACGAGCAGTACTTC
CASSLTLPRTSGQESYEQYF
>TRBV28|-|-|TRBJ1-2
TGTGCCAGCAGTTACCAAGGGGAAGGCTACACCTTC
CASSYQGEGYTF
>TRBV28|-|TRBD2|TRBJ2-5
TGTGCCAGCAGCCCCTACCGAGCGGGGGAAGAGACCCAGTACTTC
CASSPYRAGEETQYF
>TRBV6-5|few|-|TRBJ2-2
TGTGCCAGCACCCCGGGGGTCGGTCTCACCGGGGAGCTGTTTTTT
CASTPGVGLTGELFF
>TRBV7-2|-|-|TRBJ2-7
TGTGCCAGCAGCTTAACAGGCACGCCGAGCTCCTACGAGCAGTACTTC
CASSLTGTPSSYEQYF
>TRBV29-1|-|TRBD2|TRBJ2-7
TGCAGCGGCGCAGGGGTAGTTAGCGGGACCCGAAGCTCCTACGAGCAGTACTTC
CSGAGVVSGTRSSYEQYF
>TRBV11-2|-|-|TRBJ1-3
TGTGCCAGCAGCTTAGAGGCAACTGGAAACACCATATATTTT
CASSLEATGNTIYF
>TRBV5-1|-|TRBD2|TRBJ2-2
TGCGCCAGCAGCTCGAGGGGCGGGAGGGCCGCCGGGGAGCTGTTTTTT
CASSSRGGRAAGELFF
>TRBV4-2|-|TRBD2|TRBJ2-3
TGTGCCAGCAGCCAATCCACTTACCCGCGGACTAGCGGAGGTACAGATACGCAGTATTTT
CASSQSTYPRTSGGTDTQYF
>TRBV4-1|once|-|TRBJ2-7
TGCGCCAGCAGTCAATATGGGGGGGCGAGCTCCTACGAGCAGTACTTC
CASSQYGGASSYEQYF
>TRBV7-2|-|TRBD1|TRBJ2-1
TGTGCCAGCAGCTTCGGAGGACAGGGATACAATGAGCAGTTCTTC
CASSFGGQGYNEQFF
>TRBV30|-|-|TRBJ1-2
TGTGCCTGGAGCCGGACAGAATCGTATGGCTACACCTTC
CAWSRTESYGYTF
>TRBV28|-|TRBD1|TRBJ1-1
TGTGCCAGCAAAACTCTGGGACAGAGGGAAGCTTTCTTT
CASKTLGQREAFF
>TRBV7-9|few|-|TRBJ2-5
TGTGCCAGCAGCTTACTCAGGGAGGCACAAGAGACCCAGTACTTC
CASSLLREAQETQYF
>TRBV13|-|TRBD1|TRBJ1-5
TGTGCCAGCAGCTCCTCGGGACAGGGGGCTTCCCAGCCCCAGCATTTT
CASSSSGQGASQPQHF
>TRBV7-6|-|-|TRBJ1-1
TGTGCCAGCAGCCTTAGGGCAACGGGGACTGAAGCTTTCTTT
CASSLRATGTEAFF
>TRBV6-1|-|-|TRBJ1-2
TGTGCCAGCAGTGAATCTGCGGAGTACCTAGCTAACTATGGCTACACCTTC
CASSESAEYLANYGYTF
>TRBV30|-|TRBD1|TRBJ1-5
TGTGCCTGGAGTGAGGGACAGGGCAACCAGCCCCAGCATTTT
CAWSEGQGNQPQHF
>TRBV7-2|-|-|TRBJ2-7
TGTGCCAGCAGCTTGGAGGGGGCCAGCGGGAGTCGCGAGCAGTACTTC
CASSLEGASGSREQYF
>TRBV28|-|-|TRBJ1-3
TGTGCCAGCAGTTCCCAGGGTTTCGGAAACACCATATATTTT
CASSSQGFGNTIYF
>TRBV7-2|-|TRBD2|TRBJ2-2
TGTGCCAGCAGCTTGAGCGGGGCCAACACCGGGGAGCTGTTTTTT
CASSLSGANTGELFF
>TRBV19|once|TRBD1|TRBJ2-2
TGTGCCAGTAGTATCCCCCCCCGACAGGGGGCAACCGGGGAGCTGTTTTTT
CASSIPPRQGATGELFF
>TRBV28|few|TRBD1|TRBJ1-5
TGTGCCAGCAGGGAGGTGGGGACAGGGACCTCCAATCAGCCCCAGCATTTT
CASREVGTGTSNQPQHF
>TRBV14|-|-|TRBJ2-7
TGTGCCAGCAGCCCCACCGCAGGTACCTCCTACGAGCAGTACTTC
CASSPTAGTSYEQYF
>TRBV28|-|TRBD2|TRBJ2-2
TGTGCCAGCAGTTCCGGACTAGCGGTAACCGGGGAGCTGTTTTTT
CASSSGLAVTGELFF
>TRBV6-5|-|-|TRBJ2-2
TGTGCCAGCAGTTTGCAACTAGCTACCACCGGGGAGCTGTTTTTT
CASSLQLATTGELFF
>TRBV11-2|-|-|TRBJ2-5
TGTGCCAGCAGTCCCCCCGCCTTGGGGGCAGAGACCCAGTACTTC
CASSPPALGAETQYF
>TRBV5-1|-|TRBD1|TRBJ1-2
TGCGCCAGCAGCTTCCGGGACAGGAACTATGGCTACACCTTC
CASSFRDRNYGYTF
>TRBV7-2|once|-|TRBJ2-1
TGTGCCAGCAGCTTAGTCGCAGGGAAAGATGAGCAGTTCTTC
CASSLVAGKDEQFF
>TRBV28|-|-|TRBJ2-7
TGTGCCAGCAGTTTGGTGCGAGGCCACTACGAGCAGTACTTC
CASSLVRGHYEQYF
>TRBV5-1|-|TRBD2|TRBJ2-2
TGCGCCAGCAGCTTGAGCGGGAGGGGAGGCACCGGGGAGCTGTTTTTT
CASSLSGRGGTGELFF
>TRBV9|few|TRBD1|TRBJ1-5
TGTGCCAGCAGCCCAGGACAGGACCATCAGCCCCAGCATTTT
CASSPGQDHQPQHF
>TRBV28|-|TRBD2|TRBJ2-2
TGTGCCAGCAGTTTTCGGGGGGCGAACACCGGGGAGCTGTTTTTT
CASSFRGANTGELFF
>TRBV15|-|-|TRBJ2-7
TGTGCCACCAGCAGAGATCGGGGTAGCTACGAGCAGTACTTC
CATSRDRGSYEQYF
>TRBV7-2|-|-|TRBJ2-7
TGTGCCAGCAGCTTTAAAGACGGGGGGCCCTACGAGCAGTACTTC
CASSFKDGGPYEQYF
>TRBV2|-|TRBD2|TRBJ2-1
TGTGCCAGCAGTCAGGTGGGGGGGTCCTACAATGAGCAGTTCTTC
CASSQVGGSYNEQFF
>TRBV6-1|-|-|TRBJ2-3
TGTGCCGCAGGGGACGGAAGTATAGATACGCAGTATTTT
CAAGDGSIDTQYF
>TRBV11-3|once|TRBD2|TRBJ2-1
TGTGCCAGCAGCCAGGGACTAGAGGGCAATGAGCAGTTCTTC
CASSQGLEGNEQFF
>TRBV30|once|TRBD1|TRBJ2-7
TGTGCCTGGAGTGTACGGGCCGGGACAGCGATTACCTACGAGCAGTACTTC
CAWSVRAGTAITYEQYF
>TRBV9|-|TRBD2|TRBJ2-1
TGTGCCAGCAGCGTGAGGGTAGCGGGAGGATTAAATGAGCAGTTCTTC
CASSVRVAGGLNEQFF
>TRBV29-1|-|TRBD1|TRBJ2-7
TGCAGCGTCGCTAAGACAGGGGACGAGCAGTACTTC
CSVAKTGDEQYF
>TRBV28|-|-|TRBJ2-1
TGTGCCAGCAACCCCCCGAGGGGGGGTTACAATGAGCAGTTCTTC
CASNPPRGGYNEQFF
>TRBV2|-|-|TRBJ2-7
TGTGCCAGCACCGGCGTCGGGAAGGCGGGGGAGCAGTACTTC
CASTGVGKAGEQYF
>TRBV27|-|TRBD2|TRBJ2-7
TGTGCCAGCAGTTTAGGGACTAGCGGGACCGAGCAGTACTTC
CASSLGTSGTEQYF
>TRBV9|-|TRBD2|TRBJ2-1
TGTGCCAGCAGCGTAGCTACGGGACTAGCGGCGTACAATGAGCAGTTCTTC
CASSVATGLAAYNEQFF
>TRBV12-5|-|TRBD2|TRBJ2-3
TGTGCTAGTGGTTTAGGGACTAGCCCCCGAGATACGCAGTATTTT
CASGLGTSPRDTQYF
>TRBV27|-|-|TRBJ1-1
TGTGCCAGCAGTTTGGGAGTGGGAATTTCTGAAGCTTTCTTT
CASSLGVGISEAFF
>TRBV10-3|-|-|TRBJ2-3
TGTGCCATCCTCCCATCCGGCGGAACTGGACAGTTTAGCACAGATACGCAGTATTTT
CAILPSGGTGQFSTDTQYF
>TRBV27|few|TRBD1|TRBJ1-2
TGTGCCAGCAGTTTATCCCGGACAGGAGATGGCTACACCTTC
CASSLSRTGDGYTF
>TRBV10-3|-|-|TRBJ2-7
TGTGCCGCGGGCGGGTCAGCCTACGAGCAGTACTTC
CAAGGSAYEQYF
>TRBV5-1|once|TRBD2|TRBJ2-7
TGCGCCAGCAGCTCCACTAGCGGAACCTACGAGCAGTACTTC
CASSSTSGTYEQYF